The 21 T cell receptor beta chains below all came from one sample that was sequenced in a study of blood T cell repertoires in COVID-19. Sequencing used immunoSEQ multiplex PCR; TCRdb keeps in-frame clones, though not all of them. The data contain around 150,000 clones, 89% of them singletons. The material sequenced was peripheral blood. These receptors came from a man aged 60-69 years with acute or convalescent COVID-19.

The J gene is TRBJ2-1, the V gene TRBV4-2, with 8 bases aligning to TRBD2. V was clipped by 1 base and J by 0 bases; unmatched bases: 8. CDR3 length: 18 amino acids. CDR1 and CDR2 (germline): LGHNA, YNFKEQ. The CDR3 loop reads CASSQVPPGTSSYNEQFF. The DNA for the CDR3 is TGTGCCAGCAGCCAAGTTCCCCCCGGGACTAGCTCCTACAATGAGCAGTTCTTC.

The chain uses TRBV27 and TRBJ1-6; D may be TRBD1 (6 bases). Trimming cost V 6 bases and J 0 bases, with 21 bases left between them. This CDR3 is 19 amino acids long. The germline gives CDR1 MNHEY, CDR2 SMNVEV (reference sequence). For the CDR3, the DNA is TGTGCCAGCAGCCTAACCCAGGGGCCACTTAGCTCCTATAATTCACCCCTCCACTTT. It translates to CASSLTQGPLSSYNSPLHF.

The genes are TRBV29-1 and TRBJ2-7; 7 bases agree with TRBD2. This CDR3 region has 13 residues. CDR1 and CDR2 (germline): SQVTM, ANQGSEA. V was clipped by 7 bases and J by 0 bases; unmatched bases: 6. CDR3 bases: TGCAGCGCCACCGGGGGGAGCTCCTACGAGCAGTACTTC. Translating gives CSATGGSSYEQYF.

Note on this clone: At the DNA level, this CDR3 is encoded by other sequences in the same sample as well. The rearrangement joins TRBV24-1 to TRBJ2-1, with 7 nucleotides matching TRBD2. J lost 1 base, V lost 5 bases, and 1 base had no gene match. Germline V gene lookup returns CDR1 KGHDR and CDR2 SFDVKD. This CDR3 region has 14 residues. The CDR3 reads CATSVGGSYNEQFF. In DNA form, the CDR3 reads TGTGCCACCAGTGTGGGGGGGTCCTACAATGAGCAGTTCTTC.

The CDR3 nucleotides read TGTGCCAGCACTAGCGGGGGGTACGACTCCTACGAGCAGTACTTC. This gives the protein CASTSGGYDSYEQYF. V usage is TRBV6-6 and J usage is TRBJ2-7; 11 bases agree with TRBD2. V trimming: 7 bases; J trimming: 0 bases; junction bases outside the gene matches: 5. This CDR3 comprises 15 residues. The V gene's germline CDR1 is MNHNY and CDR2 SVGAGI (reference sequence).

The V and J genes are TRBV19 and TRBJ2-5; D call uncertain. V lost 4 bases and J lost 5, with 14 bases in between. CDR3 length: 14 residues. Germline V gives CDR1 LNHDA, CDR2 SQIVND (reference sequence). CDR3 sequence reads: CASSSPRLGETQYF. In DNA form, the CDR3 reads TGTGCCAGTAGTAGCCCGAGGCTCGGGGAGACCCAGTACTTC.

The gene calls are TRBV15 and TRBJ1-4; 10 bases agree with TRBD1. The CDR3 is made up of 16 amino acids. The V gene end was trimmed by 1 base and the J gene end by 7 bases; junction bases not matched to a gene: 6. CDR1 and CDR2 from the germline V gene are LNHNV and YYDKDF (reference sequence). CDR3 in amino acids: CATSRVGQGQGEKLFF. The DNA for the CDR3 is TGTGCCACCAGCAGAGTGGGACAGGGGCAGGGTGAAAAACTGTTTTTT.

The rearrangement uses TRBV7-9 and TRBJ1-6, with D unclear. This CDR3 comprises 13 residues. Trimming took 0 bases from V and 11 from J, leaving 8 bases between them. Germline V gene lookup returns CDR1 SEHNR and CDR2 FQNEAQ (reference sequence). In nucleotides, the CDR3 is TGTGCCAGCAGCTTAGCGCCCACAACACCCCTCCACTTT. This encodes CASSLAPTTPLHF.

The chain uses TRBV5-3 and TRBJ1-5, with TRBD1 identical over 7 bases. TRBV5-3 carries the ORF label, with uncertain function. This CDR3 comprises 18 residues. With V trimmed by 4 bases and J by 1 base, 14 bases remained unmatched. The CDR3: CARSRNRDRPLSNQPQHF. CDR3 bases: TGTGCCAGAAGCCGCAACCGGGACAGACCGCTGAGCAATCAGCCCCAGCATTTT.

The J gene is TRBJ1-1, the V gene TRBV4-1; D is perhaps TRBD1 (6 bases). Germline lookup yields CDR1 MGHRA and CDR2 YSYEKL. V was clipped by 1 base and J by 4 bases, with 16 bases between them. The CDR3 contains 16 residues. The chain's CDR3 is CASSQAGTRHFTEAFF. The CDR3 region has the DNA TGCGCCAGCAGCCAAGCCGGGACAAGGCACTTCACTGAAGCTTTCTTT.

The chain employs TRBV12-3 or TRBV12-4 and TRBJ2-1; the D gene is possibly TRBD2 (5 bases). Trimming took 6 bases from V and 6 from J, leaving 9 bases between them. The CDR3 runs 12 residues. CDR3 sequence (DNA): TGTGCCAGCAGCCCACTAGTCAATGAGCAGTTCTTC. The encoded protein is CASSPLVNEQFF.

The CDR3 reads CATSDRNTGELFF. Written as DNA, the CDR3 is TGTGCCACCAGTGACAGGAACACCGGGGAGCTGTTTTTT. The chain joins TRBV24-1 to TRBJ2-2; D is undetermined. The CDR3 spans 13 residues. Germline CDR1 reads KGHDR; CDR2 reads SFDVKD. Deletions cut 4 bases from V and 1 base from J, with 3 bases between.

The chain couples TRBV5-6 to TRBJ1-4, with no clear D. Germline V CDR1 and CDR2: SGHDT, YYEEEE. There are 17 residues in the CDR3. V was pared by 4 bases and J by 5 bases, with 21 bases between. DNA of the CDR3: TGTGCCAGCAGCCAGCCCGGGTGGGGAGACTCAAATGAAAAACTGTTTTTT. Translating it yields CASSQPGWGDSNEKLFF.

The J gene is TRBJ2-1, the V gene TRBV10-1, with TRBD1 matching over 10 bases. CDR1 WNHNN and CDR2 SYGVQD come from the germline V gene (reference sequence). CDR3 length: 14 residues. Trimming removed 5 bases from V and 10 bases from J; junction bases left unmatched: 8. The DNA of the CDR3 is TGCGCCAGCAGTACCGGGACAGGGGACGGGGAGCAGTTCTTC. Translating it yields CASSTGTGDGEQFF.

V usage is TRBV7-3 and J usage is TRBJ2-3; TRBD2 matches at 10 bases. The CDR3 consists of 15 residues. J lost 1 base, V lost 4 bases, and 2 bases had no gene match. CDR1 and CDR2 from the germline V gene are SGHTA and FQGTGA. CDR3 residues: CASSSSGGRTDTQYF. CDR3 coding DNA: TGTGCCAGCAGCTCTAGCGGGGGCCGCACAGATACGCAGTATTTT.

V usage is TRBV6-4 and J usage is TRBJ1-2; possibly TRBD1 for D (6 bases). V dropped 0 bases and J dropped 14 bases, with 13 bases sitting between them. The CDR3 totals 12 residues. Germline assignment: CDR1 MRHNA and CDR2 SNTAGT. This chain's CDR3 is CASSDSSGGKTF. CDR3 bases: TGTGCCAGCAGTGACTCATCTGGGGGCAAAACCTTC.

The chain carries TRBV24-1 and TRBJ1-4; TRBD1 matches at 7 bases. Germline values: CDR1 KGHDR, CDR2 SFDVKD. CDR3 length: 15 residues. Germline trimming cut 4 bases from V and 3 bases from J; bases unmatched to any gene: 4. The CDR3 DNA follows: TGTGCCACCAGTGACCCGGGACAGCCTAATGAAAAACTGTTTTTT. It is translated as CATSDPGQPNEKLFF.

The J gene is TRBJ1-1, the V gene TRBV5-5, with D unresolved. V was shortened by 2 bases and J by 2 bases, with 10 bases between the two germline ends. The germline CDR1 and CDR2 sequences are SGHKS and YYEKEE (reference sequence). This CDR3 contains 14 residues. CDR3 sequence reads: CASSLAHSNTEAFF. DNA of the CDR3: TGTGCCAGCAGCTTAGCTCATTCTAACACTGAAGCTTTCTTT.

V and J are TRBV6-5 and TRBJ1-2; 8 bases fit TRBD1. Germline-derived CDR1 and CDR2 are MNHEY and SVGAGI. Trimming took 7 bases from V and 0 from J; bases not matched to a gene: 4. The CDR3 length is 14 residues. The CDR3 reads CASTRGQANYGYTF. In DNA, the CDR3 is TGTGCCAGCACGAGGGGACAGGCTAACTATGGCTACACCTTC.

The DNA for the CDR3 is TGCGCCAGCAGCCAACTACCTAACACCGGGGAGCTGTTTTTT. Its protein is CASSQLPNTGELFF. The V call is TRBV5-1, the J call TRBJ2-2, with unresolved D. This CDR3 has 14 amino acids. The germline V gene has CDR1 SGHRS and CDR2 YFSETQ. Trimming removed 4 bases from V and 2 bases from J, with 9 bases in between.

This sequence joins TRBV19 and TRBJ1-2; TRBD1 might be the D (6 bases). The CDR3 totals 14 residues. The V gene lost 1 base and the J gene lost 7 bases, with 13 bases spanning the gap. The V gene's germline CDR1 is LNHDA and CDR2 SQIVND (reference sequence). This chain's CDR3 is CASSIVRTAPGYTF. The CDR3 DNA is TGTGCCAGTAGTATAGTCAGGACAGCGCCTGGCTACACCTTC.